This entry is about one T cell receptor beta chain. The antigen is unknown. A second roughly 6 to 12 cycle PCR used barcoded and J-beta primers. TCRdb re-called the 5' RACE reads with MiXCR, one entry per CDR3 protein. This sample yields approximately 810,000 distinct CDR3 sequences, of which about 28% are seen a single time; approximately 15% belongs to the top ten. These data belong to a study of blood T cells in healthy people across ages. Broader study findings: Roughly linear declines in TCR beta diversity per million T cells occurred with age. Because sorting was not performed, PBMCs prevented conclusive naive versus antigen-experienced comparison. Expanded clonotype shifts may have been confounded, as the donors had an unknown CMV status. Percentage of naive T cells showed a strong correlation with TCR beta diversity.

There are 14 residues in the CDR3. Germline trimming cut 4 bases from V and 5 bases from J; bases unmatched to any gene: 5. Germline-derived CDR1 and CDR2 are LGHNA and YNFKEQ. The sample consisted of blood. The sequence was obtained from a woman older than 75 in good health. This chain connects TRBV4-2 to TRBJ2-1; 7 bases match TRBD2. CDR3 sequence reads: CASSPRGLDNEQFF. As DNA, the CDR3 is TGTGCCAGCAGCCCCCGCGGACTAGACAATGAGCAGTTCTTC.